The 22 T cell receptor beta chains in this list originate from one sample, sequenced in a study of regulatory T cells in long-lasting Graves disease. The time point here: newly diagnosed GD, antithyroid drugs for less than 3 months. The TCR library was made from RNA that had been extracted from PBMCs in TRIzol. Building the TCR beta libraries relied on iRepertoire HTBI primers, and CDR3 regions underwent Arm-PCR. One entry per CDR3 protein results from TCRdb running MiXCR on the multiplex PCR reads. Of roughly 500,000 distinct CDR3 sequences listed, around an eighth are singletons. These same data were also listed under a study on T cells in Graves' hyperthyroidism and ophthalmopathy.

The sequenced sample was peripheral blood mononuclear cells (PBMCs), obtained at new diagnosis, from a patient treated with antithyroid drugs. The receptor set was obtained from a man aged 30 to 39 with Graves disease.

This clonotype was detected many times. The chain has TRBV5-1 and TRBJ2-5; D unclear. Looked up from germline, CDR1 is SGHRS and CDR2 is YFSETQ. Trimming removed 1 base at V and 2 bases at J, with 9 bases between. The CDR3 has 14 residues. CDR3 amino acids: CASSLLPPQETQYF. CDR3 sequence (DNA): TGCGCCAGCAGCTTGCTCCCCCCACAAGAGACCCAGTACTTC.

The chain joins TRBV18 to TRBJ2-1, with 7 bases fitting TRBD1. The germline gives CDR1 KGHSH, CDR2 LQKENI. The CDR3 loop spans 18 amino acids. Trimming removed 3 bases from V and 3 bases from J; junction bases left unmatched: 14. CDR3 nucleotide sequence: TGTGCCAGCTCACCTTCCCCTGTCTCCCAGGGGGTCTACAATGAGCAGTTCTTC. This sequence encodes CASSPSPVSQGVYNEQFF.

The CDR3 region has the DNA TGTGCCATCAGTGCCCTAGCGGGAGACCAAGAGACCCAGTACTTC. It specifies CAISALAGDQETQYF. The chain couples TRBV10-3 to TRBJ2-5, with 10 positions matching TRBD2. The CDR3 loop spans 15 amino acids. Germline V gene data show CDR1 as ENHRY and CDR2 as SYGVKD. V shed 4 bases and J 0 bases; nucleotides not matched to a gene: 2.

This clonotype was picked up many times. The chain employs TRBV12-3 or TRBV12-4 and TRBJ1-1; D may be TRBD1 (5 bases). Trimming took 0 bases from V and 4 from J, leaving 9 bases between them. The CDR3 runs to 14 residues. CDR3 sequence (DNA): TGTGCCAGCAGTTTAGCGGGGGGAGGCACTGAAGCTTTCTTT. As protein: CASSLAGGGTEAFF.

The rearrangement joins TRBV7-9 to TRBJ2-1; D ambiguous. The CDR3 has 12 residues. CDR1 and CDR2 (germline): SEHNR, FQNEAQ (reference sequence). V dropped 5 bases and J dropped 6 bases, with 8 bases sitting between them. The CDR3 region has the DNA TGTGCCAGCAGCATAATGGGCAATGAGCAGTTCTTC. Translating it yields CASSIMGNEQFF.

The V call is TRBV24-1, the J call TRBJ1-2; D unclear. CDR3 size: 13 residues. The V and J ends lost 0 bases and 6 bases respectively, with 7 bases between them. Germline loops: CDR1 KGHDR, CDR2 SFDVKD. The CDR3 here is CATSDLQGNGYTF. In DNA, the CDR3 is TGTGCCACCAGTGATTTGCAAGGGAATGGCTACACCTTC.

In this sample, this clonotype turned up many times. This chain joins TRBV6-9 and TRBJ1-1, with D unresolved. The CDR3 has 15 amino acids. The V and J ends lost 3 bases and 1 base respectively, with 12 bases between them. Germline V gene sequence: CDR1 MNHGY, CDR2 SVAAGI. The CDR3 protein is CASSYRRVQNTEAFF. The CDR3 DNA reads as TGTGCCAGCAGTTACAGACGGGTCCAGAACACTGAAGCTTTCTTT.

This clonotype was counted at least ten times. CDR3 DNA: TGCAGTGCTAGGGGGGACATGCGTGGCACAGATACGCAGTATTTT. This codes for CSARGDMRGTDTQYF. The chain joins TRBV20-1 to TRBJ2-3, with a tentative D call TRBD1 (6 bases). V was cut by 3 bases and J by 1 base, with 14 bases left in between. Per the germline V gene, CDR1 is DFQATT and CDR2 is SNEGSKA (reference sequence). This CDR3 has 15 residues.

This clonotype occurred many times. The chain has TRBV10-1 and TRBJ2-1, with 16 bases fitting TRBD2. CDR1 and CDR2 (germline): WNHNN, SYGVQD (reference sequence). The CDR3 sequence is 15 residues long. The V gene end was trimmed by 6 bases and the J gene end by 8 bases; junction bases not matched to a gene: 4. The CDR3 nucleotides read TGCGCCAGCAGCCGAGGGACTAGCGGGAGGGATGAGCAGTTCTTC. Protein: CASSRGTSGRDEQFF.

This clonotype was observed at least ten times. The chain combines TRBV27 with TRBJ2-7; D call uncertain. Trimming pared 5 bases from V and 7 bases from J, leaving 15 bases between. Per germline, CDR1 MNHEY and CDR2 SMNVEV (reference sequence). The CDR3 has 13 amino acids. The CDR3 reads CASSPQYPGEQYF. CDR3 in DNA: TGTGCCAGCAGTCCCCAGTACCCCGGGGAGCAGTACTTC.

As concerns this clonotype: One end of the junction varies from germline; a read error may be responsible. This chain connects TRBV5-1 to TRBJ2-2; 8 nucleotides agree with TRBD1. The CDR3 extends over 16 amino acids. The V gene's germline CDR1 is SGHRS and CDR2 YFSETQ. The CDR3 bases are TGTGCCAGCAGCGTGGACGGACAGGGTAACACCGGGGAGCTGTTTTTT. It is translated as CASSVDGQGNTGELFF.

This clonotype was seen ten or more times. The chain employs TRBV6-1 and TRBJ2-7; D not certain. The CDR3 totals 16 residues. Trimming cost V 6 bases and J 6 bases, with 24 bases left between them. The V gene's germline CDR1 is MNHNS and CDR2 SASEGT. In DNA form, the CDR3 reads TGTGCCAGCAGAGACCGATGGGGTTACAAAAGTAGCGAGCAGTACTTC. The encoded protein is CASRDRWGYKSSEQYF.

This clonotype was counted between two and nine times. This chain connects TRBV19 to TRBJ2-1; unclear D gene. The length of the CDR3 is 16 residues. V shed 3 bases and J shed 3 bases, with 15 bases lying between them. CDR1 LNHDA and CDR2 SQIVND come from the germline V gene (reference sequence). The CDR3 here is CASSIIRARYYNEQFF. The CDR3 DNA sequence: TGTGCCAGTAGTATCATTCGGGCAAGATACTACAATGAGCAGTTCTTC.

This clonotype was seen repeatedly, ten times or more. The gene calls are TRBV27 and TRBJ2-7; 7 nucleotides align to TRBD2. This CDR3 region has 15 residues. V lost 4 bases to trimming and J lost 6 bases; unmatched junction nucleotides: 12. CDR1 is MNHEY and CDR2 is SMNVEV in the germline V gene (reference sequence). For the CDR3, the DNA is TGTGCCAGCAGTTGGGGGGACCGGACTAGTTCCGAGCAGTACTTC. Translated, it gives CASSWGDRTSSEQYF.

The V gene is TRBV24-1, the J gene TRBJ2-5; D gene ambiguous. Trimming pared 3 bases from V and 10 bases from J, leaving 8 bases between. This CDR3 contains 11 residues. Germline values: CDR1 KGHDR, CDR2 SFDVKD. This CDR3 reads CATSDGVSQYF. The CDR3 DNA sequence: TGTGCCACCAGTGATGGGGTGAGCCAGTACTTC.

Ten or more counts support this clonotype. This sequence joins TRBV20-1 and TRBJ2-1, with 7 bases lining up with TRBD2. The CDR3 has 15 amino acids. The J segment lost 0 bases and the V segment lost 2 bases, leaving 4 bases of the junction unmatched. CDR1 is DFQATT and CDR2 is SNEGSKA in the germline V gene (reference sequence). CDR3 protein: CSARLGGSSYNEQFF. As DNA, the CDR3 is TGCAGTGCTAGACTGGGCGGGAGCTCCTACAATGAGCAGTTCTTC.

The chain carries TRBV20-1 and TRBJ1-1; no clear D. Germline V gives CDR1 DFQATT, CDR2 SNEGSKA (reference sequence). The CDR3 consists of 12 residues. V gave up 6 bases and J gave up 3 bases, with 11 bases separating them. The CDR3 DNA is TGCAGTGCAGCGAGAAGATACACTGAAGCTTTCTTT. It specifies CSAARRYTEAFF.

The chain joins TRBV4-1 to TRBJ1-1; D uncertain. The CDR3 extends over 14 amino acids. The V and J ends lost 1 base and 2 bases respectively, with 8 bases between them. Germline values: CDR1 MGHRA, CDR2 YSYEKL. The CDR3 here is CASSQARHNTEAFF. The CDR3 DNA sequence: TGCGCCAGCAGCCAAGCTCGGCACAACACTGAAGCTTTCTTT.

There are a few counts of this clonotype. The chain uses TRBV12-3 or TRBV12-4 and TRBJ1-1; D uncertain. CDR3 length: 13 amino acids. Deletions cut 4 bases from V and 3 bases from J, with 9 bases between. For the CDR3, the DNA is TGTGCCAGCAGTTCAGGAGTCTACACTGAAGCTTTCTTT. Protein sequence: CASSSGVYTEAFF.

The chain is built from TRBV20-1 and TRBJ2-7; TRBD2 matches at 13 bases. The junction had 10 bases not matched to a gene; V was cut back by 6 bases and J by 5 bases. Germline V lookup: CDR1 DFQATT, CDR2 SNEGSKA (reference sequence). The CDR3 has 15 amino acids. The CDR3 nucleotides are TGCAGTGCAACCGGGACTAGCGGGATAATAAACGAGCAGTACTTC. It specifies CSATGTSGIINEQYF.

This clonotype was observed at least ten times. This chain joins TRBV30 and TRBJ1-4, with 7 bases lining up with TRBD1. Germline V gives CDR1 GTSNPN, CDR2 SVGIG (reference sequence). Unmatched junction bases numbered 3, after V lost 3 bases and J lost 5 bases. This CDR3 is 13 amino acids long. The CDR3 loop reads CAWRTGTNEKLFF. CDR3 nucleotides: TGTGCCTGGAGGACAGGGACGAATGAAAAACTGTTTTTT.

This clonotype was seen many times. This chain uses TRBV3-1 with TRBJ2-3; D is ambiguous. The ends were cut back, 5 bases at V and 0 bases at J, with 12 bases in the middle. This CDR3 region has 15 residues. Germline values: CDR1 LGHDT, CDR2 YNNKEL (reference sequence). CDR3 sequence (DNA): TGTGCCAGCAGCTCGGAGCCCGAGAGCACAGATACGCAGTATTTT. Amino acids: CASSSEPESTDTQYF.